The 32 T cell receptor beta chains reported below all come from one sample, sequenced in a study of control samples from healthy donors and cancer patients. This table comes from immunoSEQ multiplex PCR, and its TCRdb copy is limited to in-frame clones, with some not included. The sample contains 110,000 to 150,000 clones, about 90% of which appear only once. The sequenced sample was blood. These receptors came from a man between 18 and 29 years old in good health.

The chain carries TRBV6-5 and TRBJ2-7, with 9 bases matching TRBD2. Germline-derived CDR1 and CDR2 are MNHEY and SVGAGI. V lost 0 bases, J lost 5 bases, and 2 bases stayed unmatched. This CDR3 region has 14 residues. This CDR3 is CASSYSGLAHEQYF. CDR3 sequence (DNA): TGTGCCAGCAGTTACTCGGGACTAGCCCACGAGCAGTACTTC.

The V gene is TRBV6-2 or TRBV6-3, the J gene TRBJ2-4; 9 bases are shared with TRBD1. CDR3 length equals 14 residues. CDR1 is MNHEY and CDR2 is SVGEGT in the germline V gene. V lost 5 bases and J lost 7; bases outside the gene matches: 6. The CDR3 loop reads CASSPDRGVNIQYF. Written as DNA, the CDR3 is TGTGCCAGCAGTCCCGACAGGGGGGTGAACATTCAGTACTTC.

The genes are TRBV6-5 and TRBJ1-4, with D possibly being TRBD1 (5 bases). This CDR3 comprises 13 residues. From germline, CDR1 is MNHEY and CDR2 SVGAGI. Trimming pared 6 bases from V and 5 bases from J, leaving 10 bases between. This chain's CDR3 is CASSDSSNEKLFF. CDR3 nucleotide sequence: TGTGCCAGCAGCGACAGCTCGAATGAAAAACTGTTTTTT.

This clone was counted between two and nine times. The chain employs TRBV10-1 and TRBJ2-5, with D perhaps matching TRBD1 or TRBD2 (5 bases each). Trimming took 10 bases from V and 4 from J, leaving 16 bases between them. The CDR3 has 13 amino acids. Germline CDR1 reads WNHNN; CDR2 reads SYGVQD (reference sequence). Written as DNA, the CDR3 is TGCGCCACCTCTTCTGGGACGCGAGAGACCCAGTACTTC. As protein: CATSSGTRETQYF.

The V and J genes are TRBV24-1 and TRBJ2-3; D may correspond to TRBD1 or TRBD2 (7 bases each). V was clipped by 1 base and J by 0 bases, with 16 bases between them. CDR1 KGHDR and CDR2 SFDVKD come from the germline V gene. This CDR3 region has 18 residues. CDR3 sequence reads: CATSDFGRLDRSTDTQYF. For the CDR3, the DNA is TGTGCCACCAGTGATTTCGGGAGGCTGGACAGGAGCACAGATACGCAGTATTTT.

The rearrangement links TRBV27 to TRBJ2-7; TRBD1 or TRBD2 may be the D gene (5 bases each). Trimming cost V 6 bases and J 0 bases, with 12 bases left between them. CDR1 and CDR2 from the germline V gene are MNHEY and SMNVEV (reference sequence). The CDR3 has 14 residues. CDR3 protein: CASRPVGTSYEQYF. The CDR3 nucleotides are TGTGCCAGCAGGCCAGTCGGGACCTCCTACGAGCAGTACTTC.

The chain links TRBV11-1 to TRBJ1-1, with D uncertain. The germline V gene encodes CDR1 SGHAT and CDR2 FQDESV (reference sequence). The CDR3 covers 15 residues. The ends were cut back, 5 bases at V and 3 bases at J, with 16 bases in the middle. CDR3 nucleotides: TGTGCCAGCAGCCTTCTTCCCCCCCGGGACACTGAAGCTTTCTTT. This sequence encodes CASSLLPPRDTEAFF.

The V gene is TRBV28, the J gene TRBJ2-1; D gene unclear. The CDR3 has 12 residues. Germline V gene data show CDR1 as MDHEN and CDR2 as SYDVKM. V lost 6 bases to trimming and J lost 5 bases, with 8 bases between them. Here the CDR3 reads CASSPIHNEQFF. The DNA for the CDR3 is TGTGCCAGCAGCCCCATCCACAATGAGCAGTTCTTC.

The chain has TRBV2 and TRBJ2-1; D may match TRBD1 or TRBD2 (5 bases each). CDR1 SNHLY and CDR2 FYNNEI come from the germline V gene. The CDR3 runs to 12 residues. V was trimmed by 9 bases and J by 4 bases, leaving 10 bases between them. The CDR3 coding sequence is TGTGCCAGACGGGACGGATACAATGAGCAGTTCTTC. It translates to CARRDGYNEQFF.

In nucleotides, the CDR3 is TGCGCCAGCAGCCAAGCCCCTCGACAGGGAACCTACGAGCAGTACTTC. It encodes CASSQAPRQGTYEQYF. The chain carries TRBV4-1 and TRBJ2-7; 7 bases are a match to TRBD1. Germline CDR1 MGHRA, CDR2 YSYEKL. This CDR3 region has 16 residues. Trimming cost V 1 base and J 2 bases; bases outside gene matches: 8.

The rearrangement links TRBV2 to TRBJ1-2; unclear D gene. In germline, CDR1 is SNHLY, CDR2 FYNNEI. The length of the CDR3 is 15 residues. Trimming stripped 2 bases from V and 5 bases from J, with 15 bases between. The CDR3 spells CASSEILNPRYGYTF. The CDR3 nucleotides read TGTGCCAGCAGTGAAATCCTGAATCCTCGGTATGGCTACACCTTC.

V gene TRBV10-2 combines with J gene TRBJ1-1; D gene ambiguous. CDR1 is WSHSY, CDR2 SAAADI, per germline. Trimming took 3 bases from V and 0 from J, leaving 11 bases between them. The CDR3 has 15 residues. For the CDR3, the DNA is TGCGCCAGCAGTGATGAGGGCCAATTGAACACTGAAGCTTTCTTT. Translating it yields CASSDEGQLNTEAFF.

The chain is built from TRBV7-3 and TRBJ2-5; D is perhaps TRBD2 (7 bases). The CDR3 loop spans 16 amino acids. Trimming removed 1 base at V and 5 bases at J, with 17 bases between. CDR1 is SGHTA, CDR2 FQGTGA, per germline. The CDR3 protein is CASSLNAPGEGETQYF. CDR3 bases: TGTGCCAGCAGCTTAAACGCACCAGGGGAGGGGGAGACCCAGTACTTC.

The chain employs TRBV19 and TRBJ2-2; D unclear. Germline V gene data show CDR1 as LNHDA and CDR2 as SQIVND (reference sequence). Between the trimmed V and J ends, which lost 5 bases and 2 bases, there was a span of 9 bases. CDR3 length: 14 residues. This chain's CDR3 is CASSRRRNTGELFF. CDR3 nucleotide sequence: TGTGCCAGTAGTCGACGGAGAAACACCGGGGAGCTGTTTTTT.

In the case of this clone: Other nucleotide sequences in the sample specify the same CDR3. The V call is TRBV6-6, the J call TRBJ2-2; D is ambiguous. Germline CDR1 MNHNY, CDR2 SVGAGI (reference sequence). The CDR3 sequence is 13 residues long. V shed 0 bases and J shed 4 bases, with 3 bases lying between them. CDR3 bases: TGTGCCAGCAGTTACTCCGGCACCGGGGAGCTGTTTTTT. This codes for CASSYSGTGELFF.

V usage is TRBV5-6 and J usage is TRBJ1-1; D gene ambiguous. Germline V lookup: CDR1 SGHDT, CDR2 YYEEEE. The CDR3 runs to 15 residues. V gave up 4 bases and J gave up 3 bases, with 16 bases separating them. The CDR3 region has the DNA TGTGCCAGCAGCCCGGAATCAGCGCGGCACACTGAAGCTTTCTTT. Amino acids: CASSPESARHTEAFF.

The chain uses TRBV5-6 and TRBJ1-2, with D perhaps TRBD1 (5 bases). The CDR3 loop spans 14 amino acids. Germline CDR1 SGHDT, CDR2 YYEEEE. V lost 4 bases, J lost 4 bases, and 14 bases lay in between. CDR3 DNA: TGTGCCAGCAGCATCCGGGACTGGGGCTATGGCTACACCTTC. Protein product: CASSIRDWGYGYTF.

The rearrangement links TRBV18 to TRBJ1-1; perhaps TRBD1 as D (5 bases). This CDR3 has 13 amino acids. V gave up 9 bases and J gave up 1 base, with 12 bases separating them. CDR1 and CDR2 (germline): KGHSH, LQKENI. CDR3 sequence reads: CASSDSANTEAFF. The CDR3 region has the DNA TGTGCCAGTTCCGACAGCGCGAACACTGAAGCTTTCTTT.

The V gene is TRBV4-1, the J gene TRBJ2-3; TRBD1 matches 11 bases. Unmatched junction bases numbered 11, after V lost 4 bases and J lost 5 bases. Germline V gene sequence: CDR1 MGHRA, CDR2 YSYEKL. This CDR3 region has 17 residues. The CDR3 DNA sequence: TGCGCCAGCAGCCTAAGTGGATGGACAGGGGGCATAGATACGCAGTATTTT. Translated, it gives CASSLSGWTGGIDTQYF.

The V call is TRBV15, the J call TRBJ2-4, with 9 bases that match TRBD2. The CDR3 covers 16 residues. The V segment lost 1 base and the J segment 4 bases; nucleotides outside the gene matches: 5. Per the germline V gene, CDR1 is LNHNV and CDR2 is YYDKDF (reference sequence). CDR3 sequence (DNA): TGTGCCACCAGCAGAGGGGTTAGCGGGGGAAAAAACATTCAGTACTTC. Residues: CATSRGVSGGKNIQYF.

This chain connects TRBV20-1 to TRBJ1-1; D is unresolved. Germline-derived CDR1 and CDR2 are DFQATT and SNEGSKA (reference sequence). V shed 5 bases and J shed 0 bases, with 4 bases lying between them. CDR3 length: 11 amino acids. CDR3 in DNA: TGCAGTGCTTGGATGAACACTGAAGCTTTCTTT. It specifies CSAWMNTEAFF.

V gene TRBV7-8 combines with J gene TRBJ1-1, with 7 bases identical to TRBD1. Germline V gene sequence: CDR1 SGHVS, CDR2 FQNEAQ. CDR3 length equals 15 residues. Trimming took 5 bases from V and 1 from J; bases not matched to a gene: 7. The CDR3 region is CASSLQTGTNTEAFF. CDR3 nucleotide sequence: TGTGCCAGCAGCCTGCAGACAGGGACGAACACTGAAGCTTTCTTT.

In this sample, this clone turned up once. This chain joins TRBV6-6 and TRBJ1-4; 8 bases fit TRBD1. The CDR3 has 13 residues. CDR1 MNHNY and CDR2 SVGAGI come from the germline V gene (reference sequence). Trimming cost V 6 bases and J 8 bases; bases outside gene matches: 5. CDR3: CASRQGVGEKLFF. The CDR3 coding sequence is TGTGCCAGCAGACAGGGGGTTGGGGAAAAACTGTTTTTT.

The chain couples TRBV6-5 to TRBJ2-7; no clear D. V lost 7 bases and J 0 bases, leaving 10 bases between the germline ends. CDR1 MNHEY and CDR2 SVGAGI come from the germline V gene. The CDR3 has 13 residues. The CDR3 nucleotides read TGTGCCAGCATTGGACCTAGCTCCTACGAGCAGTACTTC. Amino acids: CASIGPSSYEQYF.

The chain carries TRBV11-1 and TRBJ1-2; no firm D call. CDR1 is SGHAT, CDR2 FQDESV, per germline (reference sequence). This CDR3 comprises 14 residues. V gave up 5 bases and J gave up 4 bases, with 14 bases separating them. The CDR3 DNA follows: TGTGCCAGCAGCGACGGATGGGGTCCCTATGGCTACACCTTC. It yields the protein CASSDGWGPYGYTF.

The chain joins TRBV18 to TRBJ2-7; 8 bases fit TRBD1. From germline, CDR1 is KGHSH and CDR2 LQKENI. After removal of 2 bases from V and 0 bases from J, the junction contained 6 bases not matched to a gene. CDR3 length equals 16 residues. The CDR3 spells CASSPYYQGASYEQYF. In DNA, the CDR3 is TGTGCCAGCTCACCATATTACCAGGGGGCCTCCTACGAGCAGTACTTC.

Comments on this clone: In the same sample, other DNA sequences code for this CDR3. The chain has TRBV9 and TRBJ2-1; 13 bases fit TRBD2. The germline gives CDR1 SGDLS, CDR2 YYNGEE. The CDR3 has 15 amino acids. V lost 1 base and J lost 6; bases outside the gene matches: 1. The CDR3 DNA reads TGTGCCAGCAGCGTAACTAGCGGGGGGGTCAATGAGCAGTTCTTC. Protein sequence: CASSVTSGGVNEQFF.

This chain connects TRBV2 to TRBJ2-1; 10 bases line up with TRBD1. There are 13 residues in the CDR3. Losses at the gene ends were 11 bases for V and 10 bases for J; bases not matched to a gene: 11. The germline gives CDR1 SNHLY, CDR2 FYNNEI. The CDR3 loop reads CAAPGTGVAEQFF. The DNA for the CDR3 is TGTGCCGCTCCGGGGACAGGGGTAGCCGAGCAGTTCTTC.

The chain carries TRBV4-2 and TRBJ1-6; D may be TRBD1 (6 bases). Trimming stripped 0 bases from V and 7 bases from J, with 10 bases between. This CDR3 has 15 residues. Germline values: CDR1 LGHNA, CDR2 YNFKEQ. CDR3 loop: CASSQDPTGNSPLHF. The CDR3 nucleotides are TGTGCCAGCAGCCAAGATCCAACAGGGAATTCACCCCTCCACTTT.

The chain employs TRBV27 and TRBJ2-2; D possibly corresponds to TRBD1 (6 bases). The CDR3 extends over 17 amino acids. Trimming took 5 bases from V and 5 from J, leaving 21 bases between them. The V gene's germline CDR1 is MNHEY and CDR2 SMNVEV (reference sequence). CDR3 coding DNA: TGTGCCAGCAGTCCGACACAGGGATCTCTGTGGACCGGGGAGCTGTTTTTT. Translated, it gives CASSPTQGSLWTGELFF.

The J gene is TRBJ1-5, the V gene TRBV7-2; 7 nucleotides align to TRBD1. This CDR3 contains 16 residues. From germline, CDR1 is SGHTA and CDR2 FQGNSA. V lost 5 bases to trimming and J lost 1 base; unmatched junction nucleotides: 8. CDR3 nucleotide sequence: TGTGCCAGCAGCATGACAGGGATTGGGAGCAATCAGCCCCAGCATTTT. It is translated as CASSMTGIGSNQPQHF.

The V gene is TRBV5-6, the J gene TRBJ2-2; no definite D call. The CDR3 consists of 12 residues. CDR1 is SGHDT and CDR2 is YYEEEE in the germline V gene. The V gene lost 0 bases and the J gene lost 4 bases, with 1 base spanning the gap. CDR3 DNA sequence: TGTGCCAGCAGCTTGGCCACCGGGGAGCTGTTTTTT. Translated, it gives CASSLATGELFF. The entire variable domain, with the rest obtained from reference TRBV5-6 and TRBJ2-2, is as follows: DAGVTQSPTHLIKTRGQQVTLRCSPKSGHDTVSWYQQALGQGPQFIFQYYEEEERQRGNFPDRFSGHQFPNYSSELNVNALLLGDSALYLCASSLATGELFFGEGSRLTVL.